This T cell receptor beta chain was sequenced for a study of glioma-infiltrating T cells. Study results and limitations: Above-expected tissue-blood divergence occurred in all gliomas, most in low-grade ones.

In regard to this clonotype: The antigen is not known.

The CDR3 has 16 residues. Germline CDR1 SGHTA, CDR2 FQGNSA. The J segment lost 2 bases and the V segment lost 5 bases, leaving 4 bases of the junction unmatched. The iRepertoire nested amplicon-rescue multiplex PCR amplified TCR alpha and beta CDR3s from RNA. Input was about 85-450 ng of tissue mRNA or PBMC total RNA. TCRdb redid the calling of the multiplex PCR reads with MiXCR, one entry per CDR3 protein. The profile shows 300,000 to 450,000 distinct CDR3 sequences, roughly two fifths of them singletons. Sequencing was carried out using glioma tissue, nonneoplastic brain tissue, or PBMCs (not recorded which). The V call is TRBV7-2, the J call TRBJ2-6, with 9 bases fitting TRBD1. This clonotype originated in a human donor with low-grade glioma or glioblastoma, undergoing nonglioma brain surgery, or in good health (not recorded which). This chain's CDR3 is CASSAYRGPGANVLTF. The DNA for the CDR3 is TGTGCCAGCAGCGCATACAGGGGGCCTGGGGCCAACGTCCTGACTTTC. The complete variable domain, with remaining parts taken from reference TRBV7-2 and TRBJ2-6, reads GAGVSQSPSNKVTEKGKDVELRCDPISGHTALYWYRQSLGQGLEFLIYFQGNSAPDKSGLPSDRFSAERTGGSVSTLTIQRTQQEDSAVYLCASSAYRGPGANVLTFGAGSRLTVL.